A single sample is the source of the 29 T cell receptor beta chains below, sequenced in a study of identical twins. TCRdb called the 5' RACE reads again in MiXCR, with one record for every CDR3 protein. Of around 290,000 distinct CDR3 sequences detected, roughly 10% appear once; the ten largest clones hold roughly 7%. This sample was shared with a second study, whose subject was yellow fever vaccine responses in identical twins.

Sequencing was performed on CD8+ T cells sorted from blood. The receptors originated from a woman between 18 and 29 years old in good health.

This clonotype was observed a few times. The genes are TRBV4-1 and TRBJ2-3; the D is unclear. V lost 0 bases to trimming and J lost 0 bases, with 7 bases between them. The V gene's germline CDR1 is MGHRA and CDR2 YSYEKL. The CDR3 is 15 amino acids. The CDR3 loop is CASSQEERSTDTQYF. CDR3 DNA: TGCGCCAGCAGCCAAGAGGAACGCAGCACAGATACGCAGTATTTT.

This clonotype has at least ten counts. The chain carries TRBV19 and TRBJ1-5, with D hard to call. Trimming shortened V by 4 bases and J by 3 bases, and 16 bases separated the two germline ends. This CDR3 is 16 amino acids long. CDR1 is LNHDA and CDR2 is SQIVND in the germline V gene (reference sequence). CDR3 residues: CASSNRRFGPNQPQHF. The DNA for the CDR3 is TGTGCCAGTAGTAATCGACGTTTTGGACCCAATCAGCCCCAGCATTTT. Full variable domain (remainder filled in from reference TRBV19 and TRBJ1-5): DGGITQSPKYLFRKEGQNVTLSCEQNLNHDAMYWYRQDPGQGLRLIYYSQIVNDFQKGDIAEGYSVSREKKESFPLTVTSAQKNPTAFYLCASSNRRFGPNQPQHFGDGTRLSIL.

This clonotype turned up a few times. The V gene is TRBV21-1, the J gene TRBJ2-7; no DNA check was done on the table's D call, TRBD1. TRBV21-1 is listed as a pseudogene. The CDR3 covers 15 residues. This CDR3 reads CASNLGGQGSYEQYF. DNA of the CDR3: TGTGCCAGCAACCTTGGAGGACAGGGTTCCTACGAGCAGTACTTC.

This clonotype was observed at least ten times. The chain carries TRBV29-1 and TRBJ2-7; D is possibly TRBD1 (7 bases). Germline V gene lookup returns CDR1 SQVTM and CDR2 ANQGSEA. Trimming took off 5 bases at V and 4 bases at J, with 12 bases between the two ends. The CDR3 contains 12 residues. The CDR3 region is CSVQGGGYEQYF. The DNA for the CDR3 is TGCAGCGTTCAGGGGGGAGGTTACGAGCAGTACTTC.

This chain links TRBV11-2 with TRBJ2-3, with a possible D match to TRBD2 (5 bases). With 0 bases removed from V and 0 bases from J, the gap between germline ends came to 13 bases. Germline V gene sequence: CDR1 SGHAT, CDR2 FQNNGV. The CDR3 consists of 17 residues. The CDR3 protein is CASSLDPRLRSTDTQYF. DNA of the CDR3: TGTGCCAGCAGCTTAGACCCCAGACTACGGAGCACAGATACGCAGTATTTT.

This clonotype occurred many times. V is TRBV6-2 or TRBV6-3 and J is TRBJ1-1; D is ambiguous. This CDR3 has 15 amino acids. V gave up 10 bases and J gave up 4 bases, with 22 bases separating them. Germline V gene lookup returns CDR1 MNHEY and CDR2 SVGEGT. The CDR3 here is CANNPPRGSSTEAFF. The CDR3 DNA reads TGTGCCAACAACCCGCCACGCGGATCGAGCACTGAAGCTTTCTTT.

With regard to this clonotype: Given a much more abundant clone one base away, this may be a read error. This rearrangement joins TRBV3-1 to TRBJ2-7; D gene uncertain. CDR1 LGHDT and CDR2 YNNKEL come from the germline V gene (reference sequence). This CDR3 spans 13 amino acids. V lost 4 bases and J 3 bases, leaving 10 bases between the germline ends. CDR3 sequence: CASSLGVIYEQYF. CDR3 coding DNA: TGTGCCAGCAGCCTTGGGGTGATCTACGAGCAGTACTTC.

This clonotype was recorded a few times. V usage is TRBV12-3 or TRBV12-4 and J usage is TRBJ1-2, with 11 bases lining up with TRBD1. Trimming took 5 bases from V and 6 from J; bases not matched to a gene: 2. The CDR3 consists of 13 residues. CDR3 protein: CASSGDRGNGYTF. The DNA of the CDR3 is TGTGCCAGCAGTGGGGACAGGGGGAATGGCTACACCTTC.

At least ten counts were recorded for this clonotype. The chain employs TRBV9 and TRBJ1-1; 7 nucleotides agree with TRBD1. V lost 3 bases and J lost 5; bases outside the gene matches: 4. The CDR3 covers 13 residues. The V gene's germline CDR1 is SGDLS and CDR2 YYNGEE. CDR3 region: CASSATGETEAFF. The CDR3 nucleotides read TGTGCCAGCAGCGCCACAGGGGAAACTGAAGCTTTCTTT.

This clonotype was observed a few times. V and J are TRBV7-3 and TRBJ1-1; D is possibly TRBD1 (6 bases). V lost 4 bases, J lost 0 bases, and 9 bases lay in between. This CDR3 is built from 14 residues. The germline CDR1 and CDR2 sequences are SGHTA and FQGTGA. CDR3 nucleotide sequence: TGTGCCAGCAGCTCCACAGGGATGAACACTGAAGCTTTCTTT. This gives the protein CASSSTGMNTEAFF.

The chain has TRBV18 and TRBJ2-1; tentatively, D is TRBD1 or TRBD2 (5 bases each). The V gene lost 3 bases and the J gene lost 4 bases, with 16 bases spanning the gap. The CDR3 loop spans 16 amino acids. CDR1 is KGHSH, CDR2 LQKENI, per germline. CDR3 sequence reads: CASSPELDSGYNEQFF. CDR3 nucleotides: TGTGCCAGCTCACCCGAGCTGGACTCAGGGTACAATGAGCAGTTCTTC.

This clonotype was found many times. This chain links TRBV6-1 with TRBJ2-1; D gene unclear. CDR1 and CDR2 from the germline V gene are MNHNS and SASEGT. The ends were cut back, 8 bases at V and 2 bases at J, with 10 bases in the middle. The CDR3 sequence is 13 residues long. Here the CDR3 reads CASLDRAYNEQFF. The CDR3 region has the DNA TGTGCCAGCCTAGATAGGGCCTACAATGAGCAGTTCTTC.

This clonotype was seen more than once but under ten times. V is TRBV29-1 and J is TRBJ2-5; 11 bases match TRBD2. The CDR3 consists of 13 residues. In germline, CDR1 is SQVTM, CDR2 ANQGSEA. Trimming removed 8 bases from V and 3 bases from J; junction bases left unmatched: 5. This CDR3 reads CSFLLAGEETQYF. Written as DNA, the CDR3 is TGCAGCTTCCTACTAGCGGGAGAAGAGACCCAGTACTTC. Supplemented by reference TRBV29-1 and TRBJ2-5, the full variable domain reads SAVISQKPSRDICQRGTSLTIQCQVDSQVTMMFWYRQQPGQSLTLIATANQGSEATYESGFVIDKFPISRPNLTFSTLTVSNMSPEDSSIYLCSFLLAGEETQYFGPGTRLLVL.

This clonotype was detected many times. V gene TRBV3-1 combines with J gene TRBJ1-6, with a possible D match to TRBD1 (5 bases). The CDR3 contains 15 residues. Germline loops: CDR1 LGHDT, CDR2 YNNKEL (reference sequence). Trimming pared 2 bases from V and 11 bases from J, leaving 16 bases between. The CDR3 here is CASSQSGKGRAPLHF. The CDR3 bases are TGTGCCAGCAGCCAATCAGGGAAGGGTCGGGCACCCCTCCACTTT.

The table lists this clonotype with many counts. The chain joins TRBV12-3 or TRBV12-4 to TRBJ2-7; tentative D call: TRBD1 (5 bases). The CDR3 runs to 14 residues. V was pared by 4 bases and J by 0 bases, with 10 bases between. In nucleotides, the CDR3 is TGTGCCAGCAGTTCGGACACCTACTCCTACGAGCAGTACTTC. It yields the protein CASSSDTYSYEQYF.

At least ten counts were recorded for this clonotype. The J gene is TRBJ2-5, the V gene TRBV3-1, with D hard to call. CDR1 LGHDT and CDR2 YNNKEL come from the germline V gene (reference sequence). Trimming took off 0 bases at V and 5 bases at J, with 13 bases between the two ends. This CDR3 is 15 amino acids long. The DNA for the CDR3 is TGTGCCAGCAGCCAAGATTTTCCCCCTGGGGAGACCCAGTACTTC. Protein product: CASSQDFPPGETQYF.

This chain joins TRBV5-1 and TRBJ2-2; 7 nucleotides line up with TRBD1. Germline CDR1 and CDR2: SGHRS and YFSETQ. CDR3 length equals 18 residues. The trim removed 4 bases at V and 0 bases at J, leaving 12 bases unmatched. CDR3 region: CASSTSTGVLTNTGELFF. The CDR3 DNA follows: TGCGCCAGCAGCACATCCACAGGGGTGCTTACGAACACCGGGGAGCTGTTTTTT. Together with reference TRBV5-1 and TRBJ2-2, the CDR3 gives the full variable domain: KAGVTQTPRYLIKTRGQQVTLSCSPISGHRSVSWYQQTPGQGLQFLFEYFSETQRNKGNFPGRFSGRQFSNSRSEMNVSTLELGDSALYLCASSTSTGVLTNTGELFFGEGSRLTVL.

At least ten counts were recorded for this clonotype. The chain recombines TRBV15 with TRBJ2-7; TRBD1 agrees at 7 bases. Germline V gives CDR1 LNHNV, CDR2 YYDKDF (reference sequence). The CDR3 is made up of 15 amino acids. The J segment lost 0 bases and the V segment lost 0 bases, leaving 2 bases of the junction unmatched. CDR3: CATSRETGSSYEQYF. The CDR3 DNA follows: TGTGCCACCAGCAGAGAGACAGGGAGCTCCTACGAGCAGTACTTC.

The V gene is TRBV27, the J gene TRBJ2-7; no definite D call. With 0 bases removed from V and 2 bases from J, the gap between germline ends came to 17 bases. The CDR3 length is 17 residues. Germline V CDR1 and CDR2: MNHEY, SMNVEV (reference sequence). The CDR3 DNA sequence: TGTGCCAGCAGTTTATCCTCGGTGGGCGGATCAACCTACGAGCAGTACTTC. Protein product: CASSLSSVGGSTYEQYF.

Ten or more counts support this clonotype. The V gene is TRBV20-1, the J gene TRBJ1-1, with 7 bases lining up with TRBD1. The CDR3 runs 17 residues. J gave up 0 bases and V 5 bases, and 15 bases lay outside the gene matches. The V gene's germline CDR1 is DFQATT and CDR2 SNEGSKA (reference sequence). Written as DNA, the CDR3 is TGCAGTGCTCGCAACCGGGACAGCATCGACTTGAACACTGAAGCTTTCTTT. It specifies CSARNRDSIDLNTEAFF.

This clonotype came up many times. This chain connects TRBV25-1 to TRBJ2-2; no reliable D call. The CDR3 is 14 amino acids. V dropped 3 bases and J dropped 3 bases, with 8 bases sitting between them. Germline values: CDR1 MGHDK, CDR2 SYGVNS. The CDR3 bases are TGTGCCAGCAGTGACCCAAGGGACACCGGGGAGCTGTTTTTT. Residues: CASSDPRDTGELFF. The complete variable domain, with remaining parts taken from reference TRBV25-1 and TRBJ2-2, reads EADIYQTPRYLVIGTGKKITLECSQTMGHDKMYWYQQDPGMELHLIHYSYGVNSTEKGDLSSESTVSRIRTEHFPLTLESARPSHTSQYLCASSDPRDTGELFFGEGSRLTVL.

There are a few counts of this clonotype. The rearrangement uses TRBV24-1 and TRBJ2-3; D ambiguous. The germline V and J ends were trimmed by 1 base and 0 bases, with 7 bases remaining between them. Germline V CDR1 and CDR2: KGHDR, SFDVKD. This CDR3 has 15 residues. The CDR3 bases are TGTGCCACCAGTGATTTTCCGTTTAGCACAGATACGCAGTATTTT. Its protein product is CATSDFPFSTDTQYF.

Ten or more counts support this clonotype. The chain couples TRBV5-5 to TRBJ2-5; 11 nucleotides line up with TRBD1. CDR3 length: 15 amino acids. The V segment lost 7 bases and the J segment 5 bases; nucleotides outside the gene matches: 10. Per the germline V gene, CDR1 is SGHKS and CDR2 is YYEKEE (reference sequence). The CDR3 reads CASDPPGQGDETQYF. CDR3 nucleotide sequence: TGTGCCAGCGACCCACCGGGACAGGGGGACGAGACCCAGTACTTC.

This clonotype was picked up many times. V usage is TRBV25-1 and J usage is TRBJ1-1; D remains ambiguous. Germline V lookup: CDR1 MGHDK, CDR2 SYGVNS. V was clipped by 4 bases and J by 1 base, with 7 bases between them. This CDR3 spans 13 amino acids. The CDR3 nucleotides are TGTGCCAGCAGTGCTCAGTCGAACACTGAAGCTTTCTTT. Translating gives CASSAQSNTEAFF.

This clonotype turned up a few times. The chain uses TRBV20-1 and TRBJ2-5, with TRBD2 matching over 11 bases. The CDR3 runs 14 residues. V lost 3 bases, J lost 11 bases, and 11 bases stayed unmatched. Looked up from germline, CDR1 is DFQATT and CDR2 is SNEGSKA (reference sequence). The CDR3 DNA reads TGCAGTGCTAGTGGAGAAATAGCGGGAGGGGCTCAGTACTTC. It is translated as CSASGEIAGGAQYF.

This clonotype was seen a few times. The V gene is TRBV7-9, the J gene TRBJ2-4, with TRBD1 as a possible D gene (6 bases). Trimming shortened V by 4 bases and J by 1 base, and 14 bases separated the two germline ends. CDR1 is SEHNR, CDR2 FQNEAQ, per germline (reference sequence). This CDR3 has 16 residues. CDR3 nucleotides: TGTGCCAGCAGCTCTGGACAGTCGGGGGCCAAAAACATTCAGTACTTC. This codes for CASSSGQSGAKNIQYF.

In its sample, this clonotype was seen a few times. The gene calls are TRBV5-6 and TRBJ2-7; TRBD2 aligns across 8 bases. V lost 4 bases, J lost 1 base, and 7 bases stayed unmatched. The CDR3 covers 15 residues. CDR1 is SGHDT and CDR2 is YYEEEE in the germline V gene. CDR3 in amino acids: CASSPLGTSSYEQYF. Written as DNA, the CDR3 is TGTGCCAGCAGCCCGTTAGGGACTAGTTCCTACGAGCAGTACTTC. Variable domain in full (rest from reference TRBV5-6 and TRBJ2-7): DAGVTQSPTHLIKTRGQQVTLRCSPKSGHDTVSWYQQALGQGPQFIFQYYEEEERQRGNFPDRFSGHQFPNYSSELNVNALLLGDSALYLCASSPLGTSSYEQYFGPGTRLTVT.

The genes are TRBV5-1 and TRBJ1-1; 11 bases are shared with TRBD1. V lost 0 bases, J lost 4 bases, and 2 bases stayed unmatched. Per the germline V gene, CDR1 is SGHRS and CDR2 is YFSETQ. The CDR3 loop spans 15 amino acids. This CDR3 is CASSLEDRGPTEAFF. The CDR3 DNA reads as TGCGCCAGCAGCTTGGAGGACAGGGGGCCCACTGAAGCTTTCTTT.

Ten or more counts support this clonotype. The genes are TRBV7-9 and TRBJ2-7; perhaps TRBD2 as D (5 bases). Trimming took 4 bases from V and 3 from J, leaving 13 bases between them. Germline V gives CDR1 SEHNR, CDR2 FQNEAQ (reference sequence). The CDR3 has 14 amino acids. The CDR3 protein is CASSWEMGYYEQYF. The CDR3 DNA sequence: TGTGCCAGCAGCTGGGAGATGGGATACTACGAGCAGTACTTC.